These 5 T cell receptor beta chains were sequenced from one sample in a study of coeliac disease. Using immunoSEQ multiplex PCR, the repertoire was profiled, and TCRdb retains in-frame clones only, with some absent. The repertoire includes 7,500 to 9,500 clones, 57% of them detected once, and approximately 9.4% sits in the top ten. Material: intraepithelial lymphocytes from the gut. These receptors were taken from a woman between 55 and 75 years old with celiac disease.

V usage is TRBV18 and J usage is TRBJ2-5; D is unclear. The CDR3 has 13 residues. V was pared by 1 base and J by 1 base, with 4 bases between. Germline CDR1 KGHSH, CDR2 LQKENI. CDR3 nucleotide sequence: TGTGCCAGCTCACCACTTAGCCAAGAGACCCAGTACTTC. Encoded protein: CASSPLSQETQYF.

The chain is built from TRBV29-1 and TRBJ2-6; tentatively, D is TRBD2 (5 bases). Per the germline V gene, CDR1 is SQVTM and CDR2 is ANQGSEA. V was cut by 7 bases and J by 0 bases, with 16 bases left in between. CDR3 length equals 16 residues. The CDR3 bases are TGCAGCGCCACCATCCGCCGGGGCTCTGGGGCCAACGTCCTGACTTTC. Translating gives CSATIRRGSGANVLTF.

This clone has more than one count but fewer than ten. The chain carries TRBV7-3 and TRBJ2-2; 8 bases fit TRBD2. CDR3 length equals 16 residues. V dropped 5 bases and J dropped 1; count of bases not matched to a gene: 6. Germline values: CDR1 SGHTA, CDR2 FQGTGA. The CDR3 region has the DNA TGTGCCAGCAGCCCCTTCGGGGGGGAGAACACCGGGGAGCTGTTTTTT. It codes for CASSPFGGENTGELFF.

This chain connects TRBV5-1 to TRBJ1-5; tentative D call: TRBD1 (6 bases). In germline, CDR1 is SGHRS, CDR2 YFSETQ. The CDR3 contains 16 residues. V was shortened by 5 bases and J by 2 bases, with 17 bases between the two germline ends. CDR3 coding DNA: TGCGCCAGCAGTCTGGGCCAGGGACATGGCAATCAGCCCCAGCATTTT. It translates to CASSLGQGHGNQPQHF.

The chain carries TRBV6-5 and TRBJ1-3; D may be TRBD1 (6 bases). The V gene lost 6 bases and the J gene lost 4 bases, with 10 bases spanning the gap. Germline assignment: CDR1 MNHEY and CDR2 SVGAGI. The CDR3 extends over 13 amino acids. The CDR3 region has the DNA TGTGCCAGCAGCCTTGGGACAGGAAACACCATATATTTT. Translating gives CASSLGTGNTIYF.